A selection of T cell receptor beta chains follows, all from one sample in a study of T cell repertoires in cytomegalovirus infection. These TCRs' antigens remain unknown. MiXCR, applied by TCRdb to the reads, yields one record per CDR3 protein. The sample includes 44,000 or so distinct CDR3 sequences, about a fifth seen only once; the top ten take around 90%. The starting material was CD8+ T cells from cultured PBMCs, obtained from culture after CMV antigen stimulation. The receptors shown here come from a human donor in good health (CMV status not recorded). Some clones in this sample may be carry-over from other donors' samples. Each CDR3 is given with its conserved first and last residue. Fields, in order: V gene, J gene, CDR3 protein.

v_gene: TRBV4-3
j_gene: TRBJ2-7
CDR3aa: CASSQDGAGGPSYEQYF

v_gene: TRBV19
j_gene: TRBJ1-1
CDR3aa: CASSMTGLVTEAFF

v_gene: TRBV4-2
j_gene: TRBJ2-7
CDR3aa: CASSQYGTGKAYEQYF

v_gene: TRBV5-5
j_gene: TRBJ1-2
CDR3aa: CASSLRQGAPRGYTF

v_gene: TRBV19
j_gene: TRBJ2-7
CDR3aa: CASSTGTRKEQYF

v_gene: TRBV24-1
j_gene: TRBJ2-7
CDR3aa: CATSGRGSYEQYF

v_gene: TRBV28
j_gene: TRBJ2-5
CDR3aa: CASSLWQETQYF

v_gene: TRBV12-3/TRBV12-4
j_gene: TRBJ1-5
CDR3aa: CASSPTGFGQPQHF

v_gene: TRBV6-5
j_gene: TRBJ2-5
CDR3aa: CASSYSVDREYQETQYF

v_gene: TRBV19
j_gene: TRBJ2-7
CDR3aa: CASSPGTGPSYEQYF

v_gene: TRBV6-1
j_gene: TRBJ2-1
CDR3aa: CASSARGSSYNEQFF

v_gene: TRBV7-2
j_gene: TRBJ2-7
CDR3aa: CASSLAPGPPYEQYF

v_gene: TRBV6-2/TRBV6-3
j_gene: TRBJ2-7
CDR3aa: CASSYSPSRGSYEQYF

v_gene: TRBV5-6
j_gene: TRBJ1-1
CDR3aa: CASSFSSREAFF

v_gene: TRBV19
j_gene: TRBJ2-1
CDR3aa: CASSLAPGGRYNEQFF

v_gene: TRBV12-3/TRBV12-4
j_gene: TRBJ1-5
CDR3aa: CASSLVGERRGQPQHF

v_gene: TRBV5-6
j_gene: TRBJ2-1
CDR3aa: CASSYPDRDEQFF

v_gene: TRBV27
j_gene: TRBJ2-1
CDR3aa: CASSLTDINEQFF

v_gene: TRBV6-6
j_gene: TRBJ2-1
CDR3aa: CASSYSKREQFF

v_gene: TRBV30
j_gene: TRBJ2-5
CDR3aa: CAWSLSVETQYF

v_gene: TRBV7-8
j_gene: TRBJ1-2
CDR3aa: CASSNGDRFSYYGYTF

v_gene: TRBV6-6
j_gene: TRBJ1-5
CDR3aa: CASSYKPPGLGNQPQHF

v_gene: TRBV15
j_gene: TRBJ1-2
CDR3aa: CATTRDPDTGYTF

v_gene: TRBV7-2
j_gene: TRBJ2-2
CDR3aa: CASSPRTGVNTGELFF

v_gene: TRBV7-2
j_gene: TRBJ1-5
CDR3aa: CASSTDRSSNQPQHF